A single sample gave rise to the 12 T cell receptor beta chains below, sequenced in a study of cytomegalovirus exposure and HLA in healthy donors. The PCR used 60 Vbeta and 13 Jbeta primers. Assay: immunoSEQ multiplex PCR; the TCRdb copy retains only in-frame clones and omits some. The sample consists of some 150,000 clones, over 70% of them appearing once. The material sequenced was PBMCs. Receptor source: a female donor in good health and CMV-seronegative.

The genes are TRBV4-2 and TRBJ2-5; 10 nucleotides align to TRBD2. With 0 bases clipped from V and 4 bases from J, the junction kept 11 bases outside the gene matches. This CDR3 is 18 amino acids long. Germline lookup yields CDR1 LGHNA and CDR2 YNFKEQ. The chain's CDR3 is CASSQDRNPSGSGETQYF. In nucleotides, the CDR3 is TGTGCCAGCAGCCAAGATCGTAATCCTAGCGGGAGTGGAGAGACCCAGTACTTC.

The rearrangement links TRBV14 to TRBJ1-1; a possible D gene is TRBD1 (5 bases). Trimming left V 4 bases short and J 6 bases short, with 15 bases between. The germline V gene has CDR1 SGHDN and CDR2 FVKESK. The CDR3 covers 14 residues. CDR3 sequence reads: CASSPQQGPAEAFF. For the CDR3, the DNA is TGTGCCAGCAGCCCCCAGCAGGGCCCCGCTGAAGCTTTCTTT.

About this clone: Other DNA sequences in the same sample also yield this CDR3. Written as DNA, the CDR3 is TGTGCCACCAGCAGAGATCGGGGGTACGAGCAGTACTTC. Its translation is CATSRDRGYEQYF. The V and J genes are TRBV15 and TRBJ2-7, with D possibly TRBD2 on 6 matching bases. The CDR3 sequence is 13 residues long. The V end lost 0 bases, the J end lost 4 bases, and 7 bases lay between the germline ends. Germline lookup yields CDR1 LNHNV and CDR2 YYDKDF (reference sequence).

Only a few counts were recorded for this clone. J is TRBJ2-5 and V is TRBV7-2; D unresolved. Germline loops: CDR1 SGHTA, CDR2 FQGNSA. The CDR3 spans 13 residues. The germline V and J ends were trimmed by 1 base and 0 bases, with 3 bases remaining between them. The CDR3 loop is CASSLVYQETQYF. The CDR3 nucleotides read TGTGCCAGCAGCTTAGTATACCAAGAGACCCAGTACTTC.

The chain has TRBV7-2 and TRBJ2-2, with TRBD2 as a possible D gene (5 bases). Per the germline V gene, CDR1 is SGHTA and CDR2 is FQGNSA. The CDR3 loop spans 16 amino acids. The germline V and J ends were trimmed by 2 bases and 4 bases, with 14 bases remaining between them. The CDR3: CASSLHRRQPTGELFF. The CDR3 DNA reads as TGTGCCAGCAGCTTACACCGGAGGCAACCCACCGGGGAGCTGTTTTTT.

The chain carries TRBV7-9 and TRBJ1-5, with a possible D match to TRBD1 (6 bases). V was shortened by 7 bases and J by 4 bases, with 17 bases between the two germline ends. The germline CDR1 and CDR2 sequences are SEHNR and FQNEAQ (reference sequence). CDR3 length equals 15 residues. DNA of the CDR3: TGTGCCAGCACCCCCGGGACATCAAGGAATCAGCCCCAGCATTTT. Amino acids: CASTPGTSRNQPQHF.

The rearrangement joins TRBV30 to TRBJ1-2; no firm D call. The V and J ends lost 1 base and 2 bases respectively, with 8 bases between them. The V gene's germline CDR1 is GTSNPN and CDR2 SVGIG (reference sequence). CDR3 length: 13 amino acids. This CDR3 reads CAWSATENYGYTF. CDR3 sequence (DNA): TGTGCCTGGAGTGCAACAGAAAACTATGGCTACACCTTC. Combining the CDR3 with reference TRBV30 and TRBJ1-2 gives the whole variable domain SQTIHQWPATLVQPVGSPLSLECTVEGTSNPNLYWYRQAAGRGLQLLFYSVGIGQISSEVPQNLSASRPQDRQFILSSKKLLLSDSGFYLCAWSATENYGYTFGSGTRLTVV.

The chain joins TRBV27 to TRBJ1-1, with D possibly being TRBD1 (6 bases). CDR1 and CDR2 from the germline V gene are MNHEY and SMNVEV (reference sequence). The length of the CDR3 is 14 residues. Trimming removed 5 bases from V and 0 bases from J, with 10 bases in between. In DNA form, the CDR3 reads TGTGCCAGCAGTAAGGACAGCTTGAACACTGAAGCTTTCTTT. Translated, it gives CASSKDSLNTEAFF.

V and J are TRBV5-1 and TRBJ2-1, with D hard to call. V dropped 0 bases and J dropped 7 bases, with 14 bases sitting between them. The germline V gene encodes CDR1 SGHRS and CDR2 YFSETQ. The length of the CDR3 is 15 residues. DNA of the CDR3: TGCGCCAGCAGCTTGGTTTCTTCAGTCATGAATGAGCAGTTCTTC. Its translation is CASSLVSSVMNEQFF.

Comments on this clone: Germline is not matched at one junction end, which may reflect a read error. This sequence joins TRBV7-9 and TRBJ2-7, with TRBD1 identical over 8 bases. The CDR3 has 18 amino acids. The germline gives CDR1 SEHNR, CDR2 FQNEAQ (reference sequence). The CDR3 bases are TGTTCCAGCAGCCCACAGGGGGTTTTACCCCTAATTTCCTACGAGCAGTACTTC. This sequence encodes CSSSPQGVLPLISYEQYF.

The rearrangement links TRBV6-5 to TRBJ2-5; 11 positions agree with TRBD1. Germline V gene sequence: CDR1 MNHEY, CDR2 SVGAGI. This CDR3 is built from 14 residues. With 4 bases clipped from V and 5 bases from J, the junction kept 3 bases outside the gene matches. The CDR3 DNA follows: TGTGCCAGCAGTTCCGGACAGGGGGCCGAGACCCAGTACTTC. As protein: CASSSGQGAETQYF.

The chain couples TRBV4-3 to TRBJ2-2; 9 bases match TRBD2. CDR1 LGHNA and CDR2 YSLEER come from the germline V gene. The trim removed 4 bases at V and 1 base at J, leaving 7 bases unmatched. This CDR3 is built from 17 residues. The CDR3 reads CASSRYSGGENTGELFF. CDR3 coding DNA: TGCGCCAGCAGCCGATATAGCGGGGGAGAGAACACCGGGGAGCTGTTTTTT.